This T cell receptor beta chain comes out of a study of tumor and adjacent non-tumor tissue in lung cancer listed by TCRdb under 2018. Describing the broader study: By cancer type, the cohort comprised some 13 adenocarcinoma patients, 2 squamous cell carcinoma patients and 1 small cell lung cancer patient. The 15 enrolled patients, of whom 10 were men and 5 were women, were aged about 31 to 76 years and were diagnosed with TNM stage I to III disease. Bulk TCRbeta repertoires were compared between lung tumor tissue and matched distant non-tumor lung tissue obtained from fewer than 16 lung cancer patients. TCRbeta CDR3 sequencing was performed on more than 25 paired specimens, with one tumor sample and one normal lung sample collected per patient. In total, sequencing yielded under 150 million productive TCRbeta reads, which works out to an average of about 3.9 million reads per sample. Beyond this particular receptor, the publication reports: Significantly higher TCR diversity was found in younger patients, and higher tumor TCR diversity was associated with shorter overall and disease-free survival. Because peripheral blood was not sequenced, blood TCRbeta repertoires in the lung cancer patients of the study were not examined. Significantly higher TCR diversity (inverse Simpson) was observed in tumor tissue than in normal lung tissue (around 450 vs 150, P = 0.0075, Mann-Whitney U test). In normal lung, the top 100 clones accounted for a significantly larger cumulative share of the repertoire than in tumor tissue. The sequencing platform is not named in the methods, and unique molecular identifiers are not mentioned. Only around 15 patients were included in the cohort, and the need for larger samples and more detailed clinical data was noted by the authors.

About this clonotype itself: No antigen is known for it. A read error may produce the germline difference seen at one junction end.

Library generation was performed with multiplex PCR. Sequencing was performed on an Illumina HiSeq 2500. TCRbeta libraries were constructed through three rounds of nested PCR with primers (Table S4) according to protocols adapted from ARM-PCR. Before sequencing, PCR products of 200-500 bp were cut from the gel and purified using the QIAquick gel extraction kit. On the study's bioinformatics: Reads were cleaned using Trimmomatic, were merged into complete CDR3 sequences using FLASH, and were assigned to V(D)J germline segments using MiTCR. VDJtools was used to compute clonal diversity as the inverse Simpson's index. In-frame sequences lacking a premature stop codon were counted as productive reads. TCRdb cleaned the public reads at Q25 with fastp, built clones with MiXCR and kept in-frame beta chains. CDR3 protein duplicates are merged, each entry listing the most common genes and DNA. These V and J calls originate from TCRdb's pipeline instead of the authors' own analysis. The sample table shows 65,000 to 80,000 distinct CDR3 sequences, and around four fifths are seen once. 25% to 30% of the sample is held by the ten biggest clonotypes.

RNA was extracted from bulk unsorted tissue and checked for quality with a NanoDrop ND-1000 and an Agilent 2100. All donors had newly diagnosed lung cancer, had not received prior chemotherapy, and were admitted for thoracic surgery in China between August and November 2014. The study excluded patients who had received radiotherapy or chemotherapy before or who had another cancer at the same time. Surgical tissue pieces of about 1-2.1 cm3 were preserved in RNAlater solution and stored at -80 °C until use. Inclusive of the bounding cysteine and phenylalanine, the CDR3 is 15 residues long. This entry keeps only the CDR3 DNA: 45 bases, framed from base 1.

The receptor comes from a man aged 60 to 69 with non-small cell lung cancer. Sequencing was carried out using lung tumor tissue. The receptor chain draws on TRBV12-3 or TRBV12-4 and TRBJ2-1, with the D segment possibly TRBD1 or TRBD2, each aligning over 5 bases. The DNA is as follows: TGTGCCAACAGTTTCCCTCTGTGGGACCACAATGAGCAGTTCTTC. This codes for CANSFPLWDHNEQFF.